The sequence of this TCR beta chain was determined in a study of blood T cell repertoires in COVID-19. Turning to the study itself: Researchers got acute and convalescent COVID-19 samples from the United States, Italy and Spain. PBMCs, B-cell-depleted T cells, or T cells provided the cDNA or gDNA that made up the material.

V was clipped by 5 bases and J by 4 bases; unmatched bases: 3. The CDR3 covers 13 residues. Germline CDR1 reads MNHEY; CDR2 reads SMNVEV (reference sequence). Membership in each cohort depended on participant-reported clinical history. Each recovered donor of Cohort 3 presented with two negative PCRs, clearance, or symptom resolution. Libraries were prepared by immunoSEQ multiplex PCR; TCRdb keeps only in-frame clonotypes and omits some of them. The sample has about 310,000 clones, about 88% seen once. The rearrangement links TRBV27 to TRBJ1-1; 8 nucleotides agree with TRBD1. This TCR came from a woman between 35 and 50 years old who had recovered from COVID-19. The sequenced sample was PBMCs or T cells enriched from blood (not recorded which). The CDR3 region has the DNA TGTGCCAGCAGTCTCACAGGGGGCACTGAAGCTTTCTTT. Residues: CASSLTGGTEAFF.